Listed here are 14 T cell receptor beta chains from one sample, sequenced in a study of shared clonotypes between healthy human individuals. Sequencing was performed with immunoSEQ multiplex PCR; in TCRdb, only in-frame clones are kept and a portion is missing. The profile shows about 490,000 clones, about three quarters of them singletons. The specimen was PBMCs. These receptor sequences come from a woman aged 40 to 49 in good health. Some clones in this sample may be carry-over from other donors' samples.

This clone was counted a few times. For the CDR3, the DNA is TGTGCCATCAGCGGACTAGCGGGAGTGGTCACAGATACGCAGTATTTT. Its protein is CAISGLAGVVTDTQYF. V usage is TRBV10-3 and J usage is TRBJ2-3, with TRBD2 identical over 13 bases. Germline CDR1 is ENHRY and CDR2 is SYGVKD. Unmatched junction bases numbered 5, after V lost 6 bases and J lost 2 bases. The CDR3 is 16 residues long.

DNA of the CDR3: TGTGCCAGCAGCTTGCGATTCTATGAGCAGTTCTTC. Translation: CASSLRFYEQFF. The chain is built from TRBV5-6 and TRBJ2-1; the D is unclear. V shed 1 base and J shed 8 bases, with 7 bases lying between them. The CDR3 covers 12 residues. Germline-derived CDR1 and CDR2 are SGHDT and YYEEEE.

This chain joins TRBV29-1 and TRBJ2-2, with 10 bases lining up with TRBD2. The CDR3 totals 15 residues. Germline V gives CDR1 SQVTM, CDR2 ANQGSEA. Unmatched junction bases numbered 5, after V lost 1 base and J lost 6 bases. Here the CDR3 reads CSVEATSGQAGELFF. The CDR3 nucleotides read TGCAGCGTTGAAGCGACTAGCGGGCAGGCCGGGGAGCTGTTTTTT.

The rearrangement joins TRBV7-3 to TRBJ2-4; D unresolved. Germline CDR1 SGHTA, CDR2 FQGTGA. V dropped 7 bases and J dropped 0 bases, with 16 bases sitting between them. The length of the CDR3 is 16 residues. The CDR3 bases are TGTGCCAGCACCTACCTCCCCGAACTAGCCAAAAACATTCAGTACTTC. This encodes CASTYLPELAKNIQYF.

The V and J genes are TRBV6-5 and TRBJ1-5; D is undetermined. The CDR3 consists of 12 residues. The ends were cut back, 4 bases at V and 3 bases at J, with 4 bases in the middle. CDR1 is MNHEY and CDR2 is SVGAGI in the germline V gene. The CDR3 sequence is CASSSPNQPQHF. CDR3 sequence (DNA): TGTGCCAGCAGTTCACCCAATCAGCCCCAGCATTTT.

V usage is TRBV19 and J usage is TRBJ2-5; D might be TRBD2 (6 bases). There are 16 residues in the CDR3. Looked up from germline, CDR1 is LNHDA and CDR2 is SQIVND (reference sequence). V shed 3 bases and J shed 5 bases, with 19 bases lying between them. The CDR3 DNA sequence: TGTGCCAGTAGTATCCCGGGCGCGGGACCTGGGGAGACCCAGTACTTC. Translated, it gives CASSIPGAGPGETQYF.

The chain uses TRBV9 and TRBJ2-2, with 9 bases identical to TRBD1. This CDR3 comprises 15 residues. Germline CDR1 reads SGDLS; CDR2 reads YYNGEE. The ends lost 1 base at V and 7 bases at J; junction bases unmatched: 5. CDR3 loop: CASSVLGQGSGELFF. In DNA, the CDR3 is TGTGCCAGCAGCGTATTGGGACAGGGAAGCGGGGAGCTGTTTTTT.

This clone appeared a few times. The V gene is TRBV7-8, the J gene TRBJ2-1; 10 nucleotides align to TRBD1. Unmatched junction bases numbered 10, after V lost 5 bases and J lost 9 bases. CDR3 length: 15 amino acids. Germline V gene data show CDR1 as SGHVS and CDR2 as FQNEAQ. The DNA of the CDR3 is TGTGCCAGCAGCCCCCAGAGCCGACAGGGGGCTGAGCAGTTCTTC. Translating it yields CASSPQSRQGAEQFF.

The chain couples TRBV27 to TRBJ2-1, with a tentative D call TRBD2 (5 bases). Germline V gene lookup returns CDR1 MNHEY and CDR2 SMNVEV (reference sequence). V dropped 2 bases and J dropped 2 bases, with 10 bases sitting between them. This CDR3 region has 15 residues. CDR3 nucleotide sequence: TGTGCCAGCAGTTTAAGAGAGGGAGCCTACAATGAGCAGTTCTTC. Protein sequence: CASSLREGAYNEQFF.

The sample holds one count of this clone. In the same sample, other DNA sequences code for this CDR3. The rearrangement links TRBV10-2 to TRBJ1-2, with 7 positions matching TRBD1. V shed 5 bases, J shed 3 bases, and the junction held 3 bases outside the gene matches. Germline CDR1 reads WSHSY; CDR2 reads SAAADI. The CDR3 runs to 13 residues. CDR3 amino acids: CASSRQGDYGYTF. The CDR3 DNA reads TGCGCCAGCAGTAGACAGGGAGACTATGGCTACACCTTC.

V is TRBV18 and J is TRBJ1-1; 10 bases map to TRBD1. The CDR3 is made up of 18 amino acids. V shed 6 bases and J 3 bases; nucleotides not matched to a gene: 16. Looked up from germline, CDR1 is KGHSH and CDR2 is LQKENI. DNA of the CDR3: TGTGCCAGCTCCCTTATAAGGATGACCGGGACAGGGGACACTGAAGCTTTCTTT. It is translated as CASSLIRMTGTGDTEAFF.

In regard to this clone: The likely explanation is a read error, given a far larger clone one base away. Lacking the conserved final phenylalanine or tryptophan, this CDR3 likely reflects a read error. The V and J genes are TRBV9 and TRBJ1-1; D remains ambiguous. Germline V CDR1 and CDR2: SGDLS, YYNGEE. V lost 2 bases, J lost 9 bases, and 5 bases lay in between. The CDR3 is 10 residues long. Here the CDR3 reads CASSVRKAFL. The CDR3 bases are TGTGCCAGCAGCGTCCGGAAAGCTTTCCTT.

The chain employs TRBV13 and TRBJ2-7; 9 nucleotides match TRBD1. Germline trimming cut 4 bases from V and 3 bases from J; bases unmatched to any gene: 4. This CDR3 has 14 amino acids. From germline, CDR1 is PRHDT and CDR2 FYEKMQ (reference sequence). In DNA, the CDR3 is TGTGCCAGCAGCTCGGGACAGGGTATCTACGAGCAGTACTTC. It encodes CASSSGQGIYEQYF.

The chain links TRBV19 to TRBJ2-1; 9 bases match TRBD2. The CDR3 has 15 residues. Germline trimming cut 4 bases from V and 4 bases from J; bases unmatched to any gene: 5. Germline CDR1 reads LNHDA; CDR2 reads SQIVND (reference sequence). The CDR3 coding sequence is TGTGCCAGTAGTACCCGCGGGAGGGGTTACAATGAGCAGTTCTTC. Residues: CASSTRGRGYNEQFF.